The TCR beta chain described here comes from a study of PD-1 blockade in classical Hodgkin lymphoma. Study-wide results and limits: Diversity in CD4+ TCRs, unlike that measured in CD8+ TCRs, had risen significantly by C4D1. Patients were excluded if nivolumab began under 1 year after ASCT (the autologous transplant).

Generated by immunoSEQ multiplex PCR, the TCRdb table keeps only in-frame clones and is missing some. Among tens of thousands of clones listed, less than 85% were seen once. Per germline, CDR1 SNHLY and CDR2 FYNNEI. V was clipped by 5 bases and J by 5 bases; unmatched bases: 10. This CDR3 is 15 amino acids long. Points on this clone: No antigen is known for it.

Patients all relapsed after autologous stem cell transplantation, and there was variation in brentuximab vedotin exposure. Complete response, partial response or progressive disease were the best responses. The chain links TRBV2 to TRBJ2-5, with 8 bases that match TRBD1. This sequence was found in a human donor with classical Hodgkin lymphoma. The input for sequencing was peripheral blood mononuclear cells (PBMCs), taken before the second cycle of nivolumab. CDR3 nucleotide sequence: TGTGCCAGCAGTAACACAGGGGGGAGAGGGGAGACCCAGTACTTC. Encoded protein: CASSNTGGRGETQYF.